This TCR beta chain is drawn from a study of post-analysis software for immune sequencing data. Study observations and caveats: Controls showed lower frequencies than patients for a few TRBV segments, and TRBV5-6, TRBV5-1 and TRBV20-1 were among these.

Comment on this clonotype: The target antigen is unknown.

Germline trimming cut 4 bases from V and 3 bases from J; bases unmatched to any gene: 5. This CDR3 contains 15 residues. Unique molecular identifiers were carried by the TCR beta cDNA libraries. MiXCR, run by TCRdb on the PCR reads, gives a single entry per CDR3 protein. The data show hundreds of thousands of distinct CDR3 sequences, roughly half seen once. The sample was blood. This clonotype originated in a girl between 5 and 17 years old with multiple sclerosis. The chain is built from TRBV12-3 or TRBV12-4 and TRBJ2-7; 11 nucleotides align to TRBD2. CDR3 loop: CASSCPGTSGYEQYF. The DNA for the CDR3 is TGTGCCAGCAGTTGCCCCGGGACTAGCGGCTACGAGCAGTACTTC.